A single sample is the source of the 7 T cell receptor beta chains below, sequenced in a study of cytomegalovirus exposure and HLA in healthy donors. Some clones are missing from TCRdb's copy, which holds only in-frame ones; the method was immunoSEQ multiplex PCR. Of some 90,000 clones listed, 96% are singletons. Sample: PBMCs. Every receptor here comes from a man aged 18 to 30 in good health and CMV-seronegative.

V is TRBV27 and J is TRBJ2-7, with TRBD2 identical over 7 bases. The CDR3 runs 15 residues. V lost 3 bases and J lost 2; bases outside the gene matches: 7. Germline V lookup: CDR1 MNHEY, CDR2 SMNVEV (reference sequence). The CDR3 DNA follows: TGTGCCAGCAGTTTTGCAGGGAGGGAAGCCTACGAGCAGTACTTC. It specifies CASSFAGREAYEQYF.

CDR3 nucleotide sequence: TGCGCCAGCGGTTTGGGGGGAGCTGGGGCCAACGTCCTGACTTTC. This sequence encodes CASGLGGAGANVLTF. The chain is built from TRBV5-1 and TRBJ2-6; possible D gene TRBD2, 6 bases. The CDR3 covers 15 residues. V was pared by 7 bases and J by 2 bases, with 13 bases between. Germline V lookup: CDR1 SGHRS, CDR2 YFSETQ.

The chain carries TRBV11-3 and TRBJ2-3, with 7 bases aligning to TRBD2. This CDR3 is built from 14 residues. Losses at the gene ends were 8 bases for V and 2 bases for J; bases not matched to a gene: 7. The germline CDR1 and CDR2 sequences are SGHNT and YENEEA. The CDR3 coding sequence is TGTGCCAGCTCTAACGGGAGGTCCACAGATACGCAGTATTTT. As protein: CASSNGRSTDTQYF.

This chain links TRBV6-4 with TRBJ1-1; the D gene is possibly TRBD1 (5 bases). Trimming stripped 8 bases from V and 4 bases from J, with 17 bases between. In germline, CDR1 is MRHNA, CDR2 SNTAGT. This CDR3 contains 14 residues. In nucleotides, the CDR3 is TGTGCCAGCCTAGGGGATTTGGTAGTCACTGAAGCTTTCTTT. This sequence encodes CASLGDLVVTEAFF.

V is TRBV11-2 and J is TRBJ1-1; 7 nucleotides agree with TRBD1. The V segment lost 5 bases and the J segment 4 bases; nucleotides outside the gene matches: 1. CDR3 length: 12 amino acids. Germline V gene sequence: CDR1 SGHAT, CDR2 FQNNGV. CDR3 coding DNA: TGTGCCAGCAGCCCAGGGGGCACTGAAGCTTTCTTT. Translating it yields CASSPGGTEAFF.

The J gene is TRBJ1-1, the V gene TRBV2; no firm D call. V dropped 2 bases and J dropped 8 bases, with 18 bases sitting between them. CDR3 length equals 15 residues. Germline lookup yields CDR1 SNHLY and CDR2 FYNNEI. The CDR3 nucleotides read TGTGCCAGCAGTGAACGCGGACGGGGTGGACGGGAAGCTTTCTTT. As protein: CASSERGRGGREAFF.

The chain combines TRBV20-1 with TRBJ1-2, with no clear D. Trimming shortened V by 7 bases and J by 6 bases, and 9 bases separated the two germline ends. Germline V lookup: CDR1 DFQATT, CDR2 SNEGSKA (reference sequence). The CDR3 is made up of 10 amino acids. CDR3 nucleotide sequence: TGCAGTGTAACACGGGATGGCTACACCTTC. Translating it yields CSVTRDGYTF.